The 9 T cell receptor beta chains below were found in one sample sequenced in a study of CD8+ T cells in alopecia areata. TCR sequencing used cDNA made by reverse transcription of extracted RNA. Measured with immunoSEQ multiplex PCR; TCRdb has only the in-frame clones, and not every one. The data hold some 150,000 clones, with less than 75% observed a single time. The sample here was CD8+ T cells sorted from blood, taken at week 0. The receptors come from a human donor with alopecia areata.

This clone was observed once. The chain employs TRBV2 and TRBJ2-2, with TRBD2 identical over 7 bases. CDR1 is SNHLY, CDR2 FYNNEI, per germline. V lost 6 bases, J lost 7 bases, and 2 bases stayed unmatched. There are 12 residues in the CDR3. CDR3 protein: CASRVAGGELFF. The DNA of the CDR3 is TGTGCCAGCAGGGTAGCGGGCGGGGAGCTGTTTTTT.

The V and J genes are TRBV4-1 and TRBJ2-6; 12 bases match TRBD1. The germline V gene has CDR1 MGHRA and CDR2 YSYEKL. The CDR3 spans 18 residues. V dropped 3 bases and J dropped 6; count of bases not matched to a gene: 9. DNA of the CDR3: TGCGCCAGCAGCCATCCTGGGGACAGGGGGCATGAGGCCAACGTCCTGACTTTC. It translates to CASSHPGDRGHEANVLTF.

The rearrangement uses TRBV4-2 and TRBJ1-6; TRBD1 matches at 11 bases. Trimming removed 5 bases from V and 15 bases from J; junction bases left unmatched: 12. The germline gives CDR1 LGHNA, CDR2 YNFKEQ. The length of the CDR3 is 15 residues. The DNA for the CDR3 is TGTGCCAGCAGCTCTCCGGGACAGGGGGATCTTCTCCTCCACTTT. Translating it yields CASSSPGQGDLLLHF.

The CDR3 DNA follows: TGTGCCACCAGCAGAGTGCCGGGACAGGATCCCTACAATGAGCAGTTCTTC. As protein: CATSRVPGQDPYNEQFF. The chain recombines TRBV15 with TRBJ2-1; 8 nucleotides match TRBD1. With 1 base clipped from V and 2 bases from J, the junction kept 7 bases outside the gene matches. The CDR3 spans 17 residues. CDR1 and CDR2 (germline): LNHNV, YYDKDF (reference sequence).

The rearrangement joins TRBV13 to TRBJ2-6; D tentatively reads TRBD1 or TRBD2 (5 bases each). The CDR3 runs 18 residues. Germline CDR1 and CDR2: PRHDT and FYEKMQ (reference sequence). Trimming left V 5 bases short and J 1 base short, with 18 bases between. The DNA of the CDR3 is TGTGCCAGCAGCACACAAAGATCAGGGAGTTCTGGGGCCAACGTCCTGACTTTC. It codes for CASSTQRSGSSGANVLTF.

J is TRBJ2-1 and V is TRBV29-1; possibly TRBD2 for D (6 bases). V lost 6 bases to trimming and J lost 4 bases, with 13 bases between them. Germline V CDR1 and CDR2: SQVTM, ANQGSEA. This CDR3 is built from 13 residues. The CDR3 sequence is CSVVAGQYNEQFF. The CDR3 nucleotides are TGCAGCGTGGTCGCGGGGCAATACAATGAGCAGTTCTTC.

The CDR3 loop reads CASSYSIPSGGAEQFF. CDR3 nucleotide sequence: TGTGCCAGCAGTTACTCGATTCCTAGCGGGGGGGCTGAGCAGTTCTTC. The rearrangement joins TRBV6-6 to TRBJ2-1; 12 nucleotides line up with TRBD2. The V and J ends lost 0 bases and 9 bases, in that order; junction bases with no gene match: 6. CDR3 length equals 16 residues. Germline V CDR1 and CDR2: MNHNY, SVGAGI (reference sequence).

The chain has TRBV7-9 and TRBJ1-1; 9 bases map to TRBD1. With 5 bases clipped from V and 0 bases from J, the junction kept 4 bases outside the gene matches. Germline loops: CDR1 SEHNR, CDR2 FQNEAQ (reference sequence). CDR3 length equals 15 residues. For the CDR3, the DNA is TGTGCCAGCAGCCGGACAGGGGACTTGAACACTGAAGCTTTCTTT. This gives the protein CASSRTGDLNTEAFF. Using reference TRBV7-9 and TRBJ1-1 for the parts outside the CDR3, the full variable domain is DTGVSQNPRHKITKRGQNVTFRCDPISEHNRLYWYRQTLGQGPEFLTYFQNEAQLEKSRLLSDRFSAERPKGSFSTLEIQRTEQGDSAMYLCASSRTGDLNTEAFFGQGTRLTVV.

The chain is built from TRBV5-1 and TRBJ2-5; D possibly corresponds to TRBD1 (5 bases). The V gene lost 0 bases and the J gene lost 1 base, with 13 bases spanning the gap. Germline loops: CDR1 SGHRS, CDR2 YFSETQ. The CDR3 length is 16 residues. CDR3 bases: TGCGCCAGCAGCTTGGGAAGGAGTAGGGGCCAAGAGACCCAGTACTTC. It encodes CASSLGRSRGQETQYF.